What follows are 24 T cell receptor beta chains derived from one specimen sequenced in a study of blood T cell repertoires in COVID-19. Repertoires were generated with immunoSEQ multiplex PCR, while TCRdb's copy carries only in-frame clones and drops some. The sample carries about 240,000 clones, less than 90% recorded once. Material: peripheral blood. These receptors all stem from a man aged 55 to 70 with acute or convalescent COVID-19.

The chain is built from TRBV29-1 and TRBJ2-7, with 11 bases lining up with TRBD1. Looked up from germline, CDR1 is SQVTM and CDR2 is ANQGSEA. The CDR3 totals 13 residues. J lost 3 bases, V lost 6 bases, and 4 bases had no gene match. Here the CDR3 reads CSVHGTGGYEQYF. CDR3 in DNA: TGCAGCGTCCACGGGACAGGGGGCTACGAGCAGTACTTC.

The chain joins TRBV7-9 to TRBJ2-6; 10 bases line up with TRBD2. V dropped 5 bases and J dropped 0; count of bases not matched to a gene: 4. Germline V CDR1 and CDR2: SEHNR, FQNEAQ (reference sequence). The CDR3 has 17 residues. Here the CDR3 DNA reads TGTGCCAGCAGCCTACTAGCGGGGATCTCTGGGGCCAACGTCCTGACTTTC. It is translated as CASSLLAGISGANVLTF. The variable domain in full, completed from reference TRBV7-9 and TRBJ2-6, reads DTGVSQNPRHKITKRGQNVTFRCDPISEHNRLYWYRQTLGQGPEFLTYFQNEAQLEKSRLLSDRFSAERPKGSFSTLEIQRTEQGDSAMYLCASSLLAGISGANVLTFGAGSRLTVL.

The chain links TRBV3-1 (or the pseudogene TRBV3-2) to TRBJ1-1, with 7 bases identical to TRBD1. V was pared by 1 base and J by 6 bases, with 8 bases of the junction left unmatched. The CDR3 runs to 15 residues. CDR1 LGHDT and CDR2 YNNKEL come from the germline V gene (reference sequence). The DNA for the CDR3 is TGTGCCAGCAGCCAAGGCGAAGGGGACAGCCCTGAAGCTTTCTTT. Its protein is CASSQGEGDSPEAFF.

This sequence joins TRBV6-5 and TRBJ2-2; 10 positions match TRBD1. This CDR3 has 14 residues. The trim removed 6 bases at V and 4 bases at J, leaving 2 bases unmatched. Germline V lookup: CDR1 MNHEY, CDR2 SVGAGI. CDR3 coding DNA: TGTGCCAGCAGAGACAGGGGGCCCACCGGGGAGCTGTTTTTT. Translating it yields CASRDRGPTGELFF.

The V gene is TRBV28, the J gene TRBJ1-5; D gene unclear. The germline gives CDR1 MDHEN, CDR2 SYDVKM. This CDR3 contains 13 residues. Trimming left V 3 bases short and J 2 bases short, with 5 bases between. The CDR3 sequence: CASSLWRNQPQHF. DNA of the CDR3: TGTGCCAGCAGTTTGTGGCGCAATCAGCCCCAGCATTTT.

This chain connects TRBV7-8 to TRBJ2-7; 7 bases agree with TRBD1. CDR1 and CDR2 from the germline V gene are SGHVS and FQNEAQ. With 5 bases clipped from V and 1 base from J, the junction kept 11 bases outside the gene matches. This CDR3 region has 16 residues. The CDR3 DNA follows: TGTGCCAGCAGCACCCGCAACCGGGACAGTTCCTACGAGCAGTACTTC. It specifies CASSTRNRDSSYEQYF.

A single count supports this clone. The chain couples TRBV2 to TRBJ2-7, with TRBD1 matching 7 bases. V lost 1 base, J lost 12 bases, and 9 bases stayed unmatched. Germline CDR1 reads SNHLY; CDR2 reads FYNNEI. The CDR3 totals 13 residues. The CDR3, as DNA: TGTGCCAGCAGTGAAGGGACAGGACCTCGCCGGTACTTC. It codes for CASSEGTGPRRYF.

The chain uses TRBV5-1 and TRBJ2-2, with TRBD2 identical over 11 bases. Trimming took 1 base from V and 4 from J; bases not matched to a gene: 3. This CDR3 comprises 16 residues. Germline CDR1 SGHRS, CDR2 YFSETQ. The CDR3 coding sequence is TGCGCCAGCAGCTTGCCTAGCGGGAGGACCACCGGGGAGCTGTTTTTT. Translating it yields CASSLPSGRTTGELFF.

The chain employs TRBV20-1 and TRBJ2-7; 8 bases are shared with TRBD1. This CDR3 contains 15 residues. Unmatched junction bases numbered 11, after V lost 3 bases and J lost 4 bases. Germline CDR1 reads DFQATT; CDR2 reads SNEGSKA (reference sequence). As DNA, the CDR3 is TGCAGTGCTAGTCCCGGACAGGGAACGGGGTACGAGCAGTACTTC. This translates into CSASPGQGTGYEQYF.

This rearrangement joins TRBV9 to TRBJ1-1; 11 bases align to TRBD1. CDR3 length: 16 amino acids. In germline, CDR1 is SGDLS, CDR2 YYNGEE. V trimming: 0 bases; J trimming: 1 base; junction bases outside the gene matches: 2. The CDR3 loop is CASSVGTGGWNTEAFF. The CDR3 DNA follows: TGTGCCAGCAGCGTAGGGACAGGGGGCTGGAACACTGAAGCTTTCTTT.

As for this clone: The junction departs from germline at one end; a sequencing error may be responsible. The chain carries TRBV7-7 and TRBJ2-7; tentative D call: TRBD2 (5 bases). Germline CDR1 reads SSHAT; CDR2 reads FNYEAQ (reference sequence). The CDR3 consists of 13 residues. The CDR3 DNA sequence: TGTGCTAGCAGCTTATCTTTAGGAGGAGAGCAGTACTTC. It is translated as CASSLSLGGEQYF.

This clone was observed a few times. This chain uses TRBV5-4 with TRBJ2-7; tentatively, D is TRBD1 (6 bases). From germline, CDR1 is SGHNT and CDR2 YYREEE (reference sequence). V was cut by 3 bases and J by 3 bases, with 16 bases left in between. The length of the CDR3 is 15 residues. CDR3 DNA: TGTGCCAGCAGCTCCTGGGGATTGGGACACTACGAGCAGTACTTC. It codes for CASSSWGLGHYEQYF.

V gene TRBV23-1 combines with J gene TRBJ1-6, with TRBD1 matching 7 bases. TRBV23-1 belongs to the ORF category, with a function that is uncertain. The CDR3 is 17 residues long. J was trimmed by 8 bases and V by 0 bases; bases with no gene match: 10. Here the CDR3 DNA reads TGCGCCAGCAGTCAATCGATTCGAGAGGGGGCGGATTCACCCCTCCACTTT. Its protein is CASSQSIREGADSPLHF.

The genes are TRBV19 and TRBJ1-3; D call uncertain. This CDR3 region has 17 residues. Germline lookup yields CDR1 LNHDA and CDR2 SQIVND (reference sequence). Trimming took off 6 bases at V and 2 bases at J, with 20 bases between the two ends. CDR3 bases: TGTGCCAGTAGCCCTCAACCTCCGACATCCCCTGGAAACACCATATATTTT. It codes for CASSPQPPTSPGNTIYF.

This rearrangement joins TRBV7-9 to TRBJ1-2; the D is unclear. The CDR3 is made up of 13 amino acids. The germline V and J ends were trimmed by 4 bases and 2 bases, with 8 bases remaining between them. Germline V gene data show CDR1 as SEHNR and CDR2 as FQNEAQ (reference sequence). CDR3 region: CASSSSGNYGYTF. The CDR3 nucleotides are TGTGCCAGCAGCTCGTCAGGAAACTATGGCTACACCTTC.

The chain recombines TRBV28 with TRBJ2-1, with 7 positions matching TRBD2. The CDR3 consists of 15 residues. Germline V lookup: CDR1 MDHEN, CDR2 SYDVKM. Trimming removed 8 bases from V and 6 bases from J; junction bases left unmatched: 13. Here the CDR3 DNA reads TGTGCCAGCCAAACTCTAGCGGTAGGTGGCAATGAGCAGTTCTTC. It translates to CASQTLAVGGNEQFF.

CDR3 nucleotide sequence: TGTGCCAGCAGCTTGGACAGTCCCAAGGAGTCAGGCTACACCTTC. This encodes CASSLDSPKESGYTF. The V call is TRBV7-9, the J call TRBJ1-2; D perhaps matches TRBD1 (6 bases). The length of the CDR3 is 15 residues. The V end lost 3 bases, the J end lost 8 bases, and 19 bases lay between the germline ends. CDR1 is SEHNR, CDR2 FQNEAQ, per germline (reference sequence).

The rearrangement links TRBV5-1 to TRBJ2-1, with TRBD1 identical over 9 bases. V trimming: 4 bases; J trimming: 5 bases; junction bases outside the gene matches: 7. Germline V gene lookup returns CDR1 SGHRS and CDR2 YFSETQ. The CDR3 covers 15 residues. DNA for the CDR3: TGCGCCAGCAGCACCAACAGGGGGCCGAACAATGAGCAGTTCTTC. Protein sequence: CASSTNRGPNNEQFF. The variable domain in full, with the rest retrieved from reference TRBV5-1 and TRBJ2-1, is KAGVTQTPRYLIKTRGQQVTLSCSPISGHRSVSWYQQTPGQGLQFLFEYFSETQRNKGNFPGRFSGRQFSNSRSEMNVSTLELGDSALYLCASSTNRGPNNEQFFGPGTRLTVL.

This clone was counted a single time. This CDR3 is also generated by other DNA sequences in the sample. The rearrangement uses TRBV9 and TRBJ2-7; perhaps TRBD2 as D (6 bases). The CDR3 totals 13 residues. Germline V gene data show CDR1 as SGDLS and CDR2 as YYNGEE. The germline V and J ends were trimmed by 4 bases and 0 bases, with 8 bases remaining between them. The CDR3 spells CASSPGGSYEQYF. DNA of the CDR3: TGTGCCAGCAGCCCCGGGGGCTCCTACGAGCAGTACTTC.

The V call is TRBV25-1, the J call TRBJ1-1, with 8 positions matching TRBD1. Per the germline V gene, CDR1 is MGHDK and CDR2 is SYGVNS. The CDR3 extends over 15 amino acids. V trimming: 6 bases; J trimming: 3 bases; junction bases outside the gene matches: 9. The CDR3 is CASRDLTGVDTEAFF. CDR3 nucleotides: TGTGCCAGCAGGGATCTGACAGGGGTAGACACTGAAGCTTTCTTT.

The V gene is TRBV7-8, the J gene TRBJ2-7; the match to TRBD2 covers 9 bases. The CDR3 covers 18 residues. V shed 2 bases, J shed 6 bases, and the junction held 17 bases outside the gene matches. Germline V gene sequence: CDR1 SGHVS, CDR2 FQNEAQ. The CDR3 is CASSLRWEVAGVVSEQYF. DNA for the CDR3: TGTGCCAGCAGCTTAAGGTGGGAAGTAGCGGGAGTCGTAAGCGAGCAGTACTTC.

The gene calls are TRBV5-1 and TRBJ1-3; D gene ambiguous. The V end was cut by 4 bases, the J end by 0 bases, with 11 bases between. The CDR3 runs to 15 residues. Germline V gives CDR1 SGHRS, CDR2 YFSETQ. The CDR3 protein is CASSPLTSSGNTIYF. The CDR3 nucleotides read TGCGCCAGCAGCCCCCTTACGAGCTCTGGAAACACCATATATTTT.

The V call is TRBV6-5, the J call TRBJ2-7; 8 bases match TRBD1. With 4 bases clipped from V and 4 bases from J, the junction kept 3 bases outside the gene matches. The V gene's germline CDR1 is MNHEY and CDR2 SVGAGI. This CDR3 region has 13 residues. The chain's CDR3 is CASSWRQGYEQYF. Written as DNA, the CDR3 is TGTGCCAGCAGTTGGCGACAGGGGTACGAGCAGTACTTC.

This sequence joins TRBV28 and TRBJ2-1, with a possible D match to TRBD1 (5 bases). The length of the CDR3 is 13 residues. With 3 bases removed from V and 8 bases from J, the gap between germline ends came to 11 bases. CDR1 MDHEN and CDR2 SYDVKM come from the germline V gene. DNA of the CDR3: TGTGCCAGCAGTTTGACAGCTGTGCATGAGCAGTTCTTC. Amino acids: CASSLTAVHEQFF. The complete variable domain, with remaining parts taken from reference TRBV28 and TRBJ2-1, reads DVKVTQSSRYLVKRTGEKVFLECVQDMDHENMFWYRQDPGLGLRLIYFSYDVKMKEKGDIPEGYSVSREKKERFSLILESASTNQTSMYLCASSLTAVHEQFFGPGTRLTVL.